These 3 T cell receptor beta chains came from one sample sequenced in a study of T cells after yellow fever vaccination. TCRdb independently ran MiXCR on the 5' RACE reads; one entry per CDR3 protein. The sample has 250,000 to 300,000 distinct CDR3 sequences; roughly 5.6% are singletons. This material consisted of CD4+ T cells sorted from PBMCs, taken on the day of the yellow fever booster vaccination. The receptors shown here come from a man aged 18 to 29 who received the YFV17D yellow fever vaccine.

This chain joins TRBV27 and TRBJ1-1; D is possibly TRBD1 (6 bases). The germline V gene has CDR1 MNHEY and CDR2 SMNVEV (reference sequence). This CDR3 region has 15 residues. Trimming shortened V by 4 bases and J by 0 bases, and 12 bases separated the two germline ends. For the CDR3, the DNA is TGTGCCAGCAGTTATCAGGGGTTCATGAACACTGAAGCTTTCTTT. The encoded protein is CASSYQGFMNTEAFF.

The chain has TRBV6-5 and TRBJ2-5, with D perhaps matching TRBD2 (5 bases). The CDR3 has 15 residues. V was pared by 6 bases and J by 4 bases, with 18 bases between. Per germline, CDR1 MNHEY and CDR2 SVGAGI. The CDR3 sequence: CASRDYREGGETQYF. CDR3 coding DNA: TGTGCCAGCAGAGACTACAGAGAAGGAGGAGAGACCCAGTACTTC.

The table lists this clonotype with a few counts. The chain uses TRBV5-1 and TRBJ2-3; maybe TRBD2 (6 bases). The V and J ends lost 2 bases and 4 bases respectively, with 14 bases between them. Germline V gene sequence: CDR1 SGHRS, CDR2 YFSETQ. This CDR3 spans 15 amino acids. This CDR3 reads CASSFGQGGPDTQYF. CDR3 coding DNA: TGCGCCAGCAGCTTCGGGCAGGGAGGCCCAGATACGCAGTATTTT. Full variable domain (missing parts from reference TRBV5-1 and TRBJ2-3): KAGVTQTPRYLIKTRGQQVTLSCSPISGHRSVSWYQQTPGQGLQFLFEYFSETQRNKGNFPGRFSGRQFSNSRSEMNVSTLELGDSALYLCASSFGQGGPDTQYFGPGTRLTVL.